Listed below are T cell receptor beta chains from one sample, sequenced in a study of blood T cell repertoires in COVID-19. The data were produced by immunoSEQ multiplex PCR, yet TCRdb's version contains in-frame clones alone and is incomplete. The table includes around 100,000 clones, roughly 90% detected once. Sequenced: peripheral blood. The source is a woman aged 55-69 years with acute or convalescent COVID-19. CDR3s include the opening cysteine and the closing phenylalanine or tryptophan. The D gene is left open where the match is weak. Expanded clones get a size class; other rows say once, few or many, or leave the size out.

TRBV2,.,TRBJ2-6,TRBD1,TGTGCCAGCAGTGCCGGGACAGGGACCGGGGCCAACGTCCTGACTTTC,CASSAGTGTGANVLTF
TRBV28,.,TRBJ1-2,TRBD1,TGTGCCAGCAGACGCGACAGGGGGCGCGGCTATGGCTACACCTTC,CASRRDRGRGYGYTF
TRBV4-1,.,TRBJ2-1,.,TGCGCCAGCAGCCAAGGCGGCTTGGAGTACAATGAGCAGTTCTTC,CASSQGGLEYNEQFF
TRBV7-2,once,TRBJ1-6,TRBD1,TGTGCCAGCAGCTTTGACAGGGTTAACGTTTCACCCCTCCACTTT,CASSFDRVNVSPLHF
TRBV2,.,TRBJ2-1,TRBD2,TGTGCCAGCAACCCGGCGACGGGAGGATCCTACAATGAGCAGTTCTTC,CASNPATGGSYNEQFF
TRBV9,.,TRBJ2-1,TRBD2,TGTGCCAGCAGCGGGGGTCTAGCGGTTGCCTTCAATGAGCAGTTCTTC,CASSGGLAVAFNEQFF
TRBV18,.,TRBJ2-1,TRBD2,TGTGCCAGCTCACCCCCCGGGACTAGCGGGATAAGTGAGCAGTTCTTC,CASSPPGTSGISEQFF
TRBV7-9,few,TRBJ2-2,TRBD1,TGTGCCAGCACCTTGGACAGGGAAGACACCGGGGAGCTGTTTTTT,CASTLDREDTGELFF
TRBV7-9,.,TRBJ2-3,TRBD1,TGTGCCAGCAGCTTCGACAGGGCGGATACGCAGTATTTT,CASSFDRADTQYF
TRBV5-4,.,TRBJ2-1,TRBD2,TGTGCCAGCCGACTAGCGGGGAACAATGAGCAGTTCTTC,CASRLAGNNEQFF
TRBV7-2,once,TRBJ2-6,.,TGTGCCAGCAGCCGGGACTCCGGGGCCAACGTCCTGACTTTC,CASSRDSGANVLTF
TRBV28,once,TRBJ2-1,TRBD2,TGTGCCAGCAGTTCATCGACTAGCGGGGGGAATGAGCAGTTCTTC,CASSSSTSGGNEQFF
TRBV9,.,TRBJ2-1,TRBD2,TGTGCCAGCAGCCTTTTGGAGGCGGGAGGTCAATATGAGCAGTTCTTC,CASSLLEAGGQYEQFF
TRBV29-1,.,TRBJ1-1,.,TGCAGCGTTGTGGGAAACCGGGACACTAGAGGTACTGAAGCTTTCTTT,CSVVGNRDTRGTEAFF
TRBV5-3,.,TRBJ1-2,.,TGTGCCAGAAGCTTGAGGGGGGGATGCAACTATGGCTACACCTTC,CARSLRGGCNYGYTF
TRBV15,.,TRBJ1-2,TRBD1,TGTGCCACCAGCAGGGCCGGGACAGGGACATACTATGGCTACACCTTC,CATSRAGTGTYYGYTF
TRBV12-3/TRBV12-4,.,TRBJ1-2,.,TGTGCCAGCAGCTCCCTTCGTGGCTACACCTTC,CASSSLRGYTF
TRBV7-9,once,TRBJ1-5,.,TGTGCCAGCAGCTTAGGGGTCGGGCAGCCCCAGCATTTT,CASSLGVGQPQHF
TRBV30,.,TRBJ1-1,.,TGTGCCTGGGGCAGACAGGCAGGAGGCACTGAAGCTTTCTTT,CAWGRQAGGTEAFF
TRBV7-3,once,TRBJ2-3,.,TGTGCCAGCAGCTTAGACAGGAATACGCAGTATTTT,CASSLDRNTQYF
TRBV7-2,.,TRBJ1-5,.,TGTGCCAGCAGCTTAGCCGCGGCACAGCCCCAGCATTTT,CASSLAAAQPQHF
TRBV28,.,TRBJ1-3,.,TGTGCCAGCAGCTGGGCTTCAGAAGCCACCATATATTTT,CASSWASEATIYF
TRBV10-3,.,TRBJ2-7,.,TGTGCCATCAGCGGACGAGCGGGCTACGAGCAGTACTTC,CAISGRAGYEQYF
TRBV9,.,TRBJ1-3,.,TGTGCCAGCAGCGGCGGATCTGGAAACACCATATATTTT,CASSGGSGNTIYF
TRBV7-9,.,TRBJ1-2,.,TGTGCCAGCAGCGCCCCGGGACTATATGGCTACACCTTC,CASSAPGLYGYTF
TRBV5-1,.,TRBJ2-6,TRBD1,TGCGCCAGCAGCTTGGACAGGGGATCTGGGGCCAACGTCCTGACTTTC,CASSLDRGSGANVLTF
TRBV10-3,few,TRBJ2-7,.,TGTGCCATCAGTGACTCCTTCTACGAGCAGTACTTC,CAISDSFYEQYF
TRBV6-1,.,TRBJ1-4,.,TGTGCCAGCAGTGAACGTCGAACAGAGCTGTTTTTT,CASSERRTELFF
TRBV6-1,.,TRBJ1-1,TRBD1,TGTGCCAGCAGTGACAGACAGGGTTCGGAAGCTTTCTTT,CASSDRQGSEAFF
TRBV12-3/TRBV12-4,.,TRBJ1-1,.,TGTGCCAGCAGTTCGTACACCCACACTGAAGCTTTCTTT,CASSSYTHTEAFF
TRBV28,.,TRBJ2-1,TRBD2,TGTGCCAGCAGTAGAACCGGGACTAACGGTGAGCAGTTCTTC,CASSRTGTNGEQFF
TRBV14,.,TRBJ2-5,.,TGTGCCAGCAGCCAACGTCTCTACCTATCCCAGGGGGGTGGCCAAGAGACCCAGTACTTC,CASSQRLYLSQGGGQETQYF
TRBV5-4,.,TRBJ2-1,TRBD2,TGTGCCAGCAGCCGTAGCGGGAGAGGGGACAATGAGCAGTTCTTC,CASSRSGRGDNEQFF
TRBV11-2,.,TRBJ2-1,TRBD2,TGTGCCAGCAGCTTAGATGTTGGCGGGAGTTTCTACAATGAGCAGTTCTTC,CASSLDVGGSFYNEQFF
TRBV7-9,.,TRBJ1-1,.,TGTGCCAGCACCCTGGGGGGACCTGAAGCTTTCTTT,CASTLGGPEAFF
TRBV7-3,.,TRBJ2-3,.,TGTGCCAGCAGCCTCGGGGGGCCAGATACGCAGTATTTT,CASSLGGPDTQYF
TRBV9,.,TRBJ1-5,.,TGTGCCAGCAGCGTAGAAGGGAGCGGTCAGCCCCAGCATTTT,CASSVEGSGQPQHF
TRBV28,.,TRBJ1-2,TRBD1,TGTGCCAGCAGACCCTCGACAGGGGGGCGGTCGAACTATGGCTACACCTTC,CASRPSTGGRSNYGYTF
TRBV18,once,TRBJ2-3,TRBD1,TGTGCCAGCTCATCTCTTCGGGACAGGCCCACAGATACGCAGTATTTT,CASSSLRDRPTDTQYF
TRBV6-5,.,TRBJ2-1,TRBD2,TGTGCCAGCACTCTAGCGGGGGGGAATGAGCAGTTCTTC,CASTLAGGNEQFF
TRBV6-5,.,TRBJ1-5,.,TGTGCCAGCACATTCAGCAATCAGCCCCAGCATTTT,CASTFSNQPQHF
TRBV27,.,TRBJ2-5,.,TGTGCCAGCAGTTGGTCGGGAAGTCGGACCCAGTACTTC,CASSWSGSRTQYF
TRBV3-1/TRBV3-2,.,TRBJ2-2,TRBD1,TGTGCCAGCAGCCAAGTCCAGGGACAGGAGGTGTTTTTT,CASSQVQGQEVFF
TRBV18,.,TRBJ1-1,.,TGTGCCAGCTCACCCCCTACGGGGGGTAAGAACACTGAAGCTTTCTTT,CASSPPTGGKNTEAFF
TRBV10-3,.,TRBJ1-2,.,TGTGCCATCACTCCGGACAGTGGGTATGGCTACACCTTC,CAITPDSGYGYTF
TRBV29-1,.,TRBJ2-3,.,TGCAGCGTTGCCGGGAGTGTAGATACGCAGTATTTT,CSVAGSVDTQYF
TRBV2,.,TRBJ2-1,TRBD2,TGTGCCAGCTTTAGCGGGAGCCTCTACAATGAGCAGTTCTTC,CASFSGSLYNEQFF
TRBV2,.,TRBJ2-1,.,TGTGCCAGCAGTCTGGACTACCCTTACAATGAGCAGTTCTTC,CASSLDYPYNEQFF